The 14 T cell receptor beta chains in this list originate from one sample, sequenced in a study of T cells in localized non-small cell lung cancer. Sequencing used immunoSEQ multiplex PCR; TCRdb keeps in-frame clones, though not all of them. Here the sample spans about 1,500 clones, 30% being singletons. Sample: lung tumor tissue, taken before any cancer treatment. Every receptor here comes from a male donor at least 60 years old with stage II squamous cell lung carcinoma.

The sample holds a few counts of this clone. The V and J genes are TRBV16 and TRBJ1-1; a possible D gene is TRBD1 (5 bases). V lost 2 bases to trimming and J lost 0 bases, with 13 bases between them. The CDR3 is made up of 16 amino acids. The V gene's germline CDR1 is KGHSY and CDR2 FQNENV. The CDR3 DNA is TGTGCCAGCAGCCAAGGCCCCGGGACGGTGAACACTGAAGCTTTCTTT. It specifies CASSQGPGTVNTEAFF.

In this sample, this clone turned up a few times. The CDR3 DNA follows: TGTGCCAGCAGCGGGTCAGCGGGGGGGATCCAAGAGACCCAGTACTTC. Protein: CASSGSAGGIQETQYF. The chain links TRBV9 to TRBJ2-5, with TRBD2 matching over 10 bases. This CDR3 has 16 residues. Germline V gene data show CDR1 as SGDLS and CDR2 as YYNGEE. Trimming cost V 3 bases and J 1 base; bases outside gene matches: 6. The entire variable domain, with the rest obtained from reference TRBV9 and TRBJ2-5, is as follows: DSGVTQTPKHLITATGQRVTLRCSPRSGDLSVYWYQQSLDQGLQFLIQYYNGEERAKGNILERFSAQQFPDLHSELNLSSLELGDSALYFCASSGSAGGIQETQYFGPGTRLLVL.

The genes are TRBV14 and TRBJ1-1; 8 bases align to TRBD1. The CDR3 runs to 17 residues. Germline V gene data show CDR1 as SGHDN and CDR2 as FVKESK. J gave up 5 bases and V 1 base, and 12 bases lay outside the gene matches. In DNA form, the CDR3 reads TGTGCCAGCAGCCAAGGAACGGGACAGGCGGCGCGGACTGAAGCTTTCTTT. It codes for CASSQGTGQAARTEAFF.

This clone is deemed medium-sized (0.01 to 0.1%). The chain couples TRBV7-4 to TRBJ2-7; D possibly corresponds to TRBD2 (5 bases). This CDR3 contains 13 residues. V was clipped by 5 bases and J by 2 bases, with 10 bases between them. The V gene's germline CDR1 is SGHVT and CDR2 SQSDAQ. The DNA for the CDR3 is TGTGCCAGCAGCATATCCGGGACCTACGAGCAGTACTTC. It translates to CASSISGTYEQYF.

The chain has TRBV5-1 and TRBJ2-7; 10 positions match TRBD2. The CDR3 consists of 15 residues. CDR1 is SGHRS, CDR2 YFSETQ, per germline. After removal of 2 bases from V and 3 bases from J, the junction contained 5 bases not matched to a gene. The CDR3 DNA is TGCGCCAGCAGCTTACTAGCGGGGCGGAGCTACGAGCAGTACTTC. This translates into CASSLLAGRSYEQYF.

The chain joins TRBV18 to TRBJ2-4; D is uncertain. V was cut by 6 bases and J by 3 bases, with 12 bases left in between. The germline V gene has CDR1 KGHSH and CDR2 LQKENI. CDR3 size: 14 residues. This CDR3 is CASSPANDKNIQYF. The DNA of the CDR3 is TGTGCCAGCTCCCCCGCTAACGACAAAAACATTCAGTACTTC.

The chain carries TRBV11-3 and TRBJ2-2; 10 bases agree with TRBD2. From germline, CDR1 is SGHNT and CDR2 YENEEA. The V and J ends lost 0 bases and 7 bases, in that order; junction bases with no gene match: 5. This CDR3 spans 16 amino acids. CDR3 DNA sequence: TGTGCCAGCAGCTTAGATAGCGGGGGGTTCCTCGGGGAGCTGTTTTTT. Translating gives CASSLDSGGFLGELFF.

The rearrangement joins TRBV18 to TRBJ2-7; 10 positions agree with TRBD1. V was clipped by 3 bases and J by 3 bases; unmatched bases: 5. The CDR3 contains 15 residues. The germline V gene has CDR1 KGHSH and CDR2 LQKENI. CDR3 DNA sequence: TGTGCCAGCTCACCGGGACAGGGGCAGAGCTACGAGCAGTACTTC. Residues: CASSPGQGQSYEQYF.

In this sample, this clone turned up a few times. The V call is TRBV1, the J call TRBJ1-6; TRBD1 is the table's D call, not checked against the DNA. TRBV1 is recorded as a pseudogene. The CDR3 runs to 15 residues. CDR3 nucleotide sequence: TGCGCCAGCAGCGAGGGACAGGGAGTTGGTTCACCCCTCCACTTT. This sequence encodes CASSEGQGVGSPLHF.

The CDR3, as DNA: TGCGCCAGCAGTGATCGGGCGGGGCCCTACGAGCAGTACTTC. It translates to CASSDRAGPYEQYF. This chain connects TRBV10-2 to TRBJ2-7, with D possibly TRBD2 on 6 matching bases. The CDR3 has 14 amino acids. V shed 3 bases and J shed 2 bases, with 11 bases lying between them. The germline V gene encodes CDR1 WSHSY and CDR2 SAAADI.

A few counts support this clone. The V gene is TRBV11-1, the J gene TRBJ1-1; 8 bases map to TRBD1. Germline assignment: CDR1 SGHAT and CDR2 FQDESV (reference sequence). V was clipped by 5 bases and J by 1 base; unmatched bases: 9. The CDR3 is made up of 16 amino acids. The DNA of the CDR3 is TGTGCCAGCAGCGGATTGACAGGGGCCGCGAACACTGAAGCTTTCTTT. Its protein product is CASSGLTGAANTEAFF.

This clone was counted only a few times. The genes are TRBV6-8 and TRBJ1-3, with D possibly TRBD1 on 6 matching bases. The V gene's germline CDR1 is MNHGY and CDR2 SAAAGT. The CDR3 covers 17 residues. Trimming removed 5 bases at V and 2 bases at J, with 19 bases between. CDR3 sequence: CASSPSGSGAAGNTIYF. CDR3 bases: TGTGCCAGCAGTCCTAGTGGATCAGGGGCTGCTGGAAACACCATATATTTT.

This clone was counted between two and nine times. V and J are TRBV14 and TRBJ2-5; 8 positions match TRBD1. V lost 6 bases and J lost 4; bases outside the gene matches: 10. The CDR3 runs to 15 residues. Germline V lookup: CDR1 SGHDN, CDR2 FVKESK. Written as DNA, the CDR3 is TGTGCCAGCAGTTCTCAGGGGGCCTTCGGAGAGACCCAGTACTTC. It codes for CASSSQGAFGETQYF.

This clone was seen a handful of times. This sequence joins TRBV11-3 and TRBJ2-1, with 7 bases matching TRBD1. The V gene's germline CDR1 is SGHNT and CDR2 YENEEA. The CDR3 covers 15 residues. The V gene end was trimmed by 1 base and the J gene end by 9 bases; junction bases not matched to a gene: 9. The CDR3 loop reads CASSLGGEGGREQFF. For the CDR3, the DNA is TGTGCCAGCAGCTTAGGGGGCGAAGGGGGCCGTGAGCAGTTCTTC.